The 30 T cell receptor beta chains reported below all come from one sample, sequenced in a study of early T cells in non-severe SARS-CoV-2 infection. TCRdb redid the calling of the 5' RACE reads with MiXCR, one entry per CDR3 protein. This table has 45,000 to 70,000 distinct CDR3 sequences, around 8.3% appearing once. The source was whole blood, collected at baseline. The receptors stem from an adult who was a healthcare worker with PCR-confirmed SARS-CoV-2 infection or an uninfected control (not recorded which).

This clonotype has a count of ten or more. The gene calls are TRBV3-1 and TRBJ2-5, with D possibly being TRBD1 (6 bases). V shed 7 bases and J shed 2 bases, with 17 bases lying between them. Germline CDR1 reads LGHDT; CDR2 reads YNNKEL (reference sequence). CDR3 length equals 15 residues. CDR3 protein: CASNKGHPGQETQYF. Written as DNA, the CDR3 is TGTGCCAGCAACAAGGGACACCCTGGACAAGAGACCCAGTACTTC.

The chain recombines TRBV9 with TRBJ2-5; 10 bases line up with TRBD2. J lost 4 bases, V lost 0 bases, and 3 bases had no gene match. CDR1 and CDR2 from the germline V gene are SGDLS and YYNGEE. The CDR3 contains 15 residues. CDR3 bases: TGTGCCAGCAGCGTAGCGGCTAGCGGGGGAGAGACCCAGTACTTC. Translated, it gives CASSVAASGGETQYF.

This clonotype appeared a few times. Written as DNA, the CDR3 is TGTGCCAGCAGCCCTGGGGGCAGCTTGAACACTGAAGCTTTCTTT. Protein: CASSPGGSLNTEAFF. The chain is built from TRBV7-9 and TRBJ1-1, with a possible D match to TRBD1 (6 bases). Trimming left V 5 bases short and J 0 bases short, with 13 bases between. In germline, CDR1 is SEHNR, CDR2 FQNEAQ (reference sequence). This CDR3 has 15 residues.

This clonotype was observed at least ten times. The gene calls are TRBV20-1 and TRBJ2-7; 8 bases are shared with TRBD2. Germline V gene sequence: CDR1 DFQATT, CDR2 SNEGSKA (reference sequence). Germline trimming cut 6 bases from V and 7 bases from J; bases unmatched to any gene: 17. This CDR3 spans 15 amino acids. CDR3 DNA: TGCAGTGCCGGGGGGGCTAGCGGGTCCCCTGGGGAGCAGTACTTC. Protein sequence: CSAGGASGSPGEQYF.

The sample holds many counts of this clonotype. The rearrangement joins TRBV7-2 to TRBJ2-7; either TRBD1 or TRBD2 may supply D (5 bases each). The CDR3 contains 14 residues. V lost 4 bases to trimming and J lost 2 bases, with 12 bases between them. The germline gives CDR1 SGHTA, CDR2 FQGNSA. The CDR3 DNA follows: TGTGCCAGCAGCTCGGGACGGGGTCCCTACGAGCAGTACTTC. Its protein is CASSSGRGPYEQYF.

This clonotype has just a few counts. V gene TRBV9 combines with J gene TRBJ2-3, with D unresolved. V was clipped by 3 bases and J by 0 bases, with 14 bases between them. The length of the CDR3 is 16 residues. CDR1 is SGDLS, CDR2 YYNGEE, per germline. The DNA of the CDR3 is TGTGCCAGCAGCGCCCACGGATTGGACAGCACAGATACGCAGTATTTT. The encoded protein is CASSAHGLDSTDTQYF.

The chain recombines TRBV11-3 with TRBJ2-1, with 16 bases lining up with TRBD2. This CDR3 is 17 amino acids long. J gave up 6 bases and V 5 bases, and 7 bases lay outside the gene matches. CDR1 and CDR2 (germline): SGHNT, YENEEA. The CDR3 spells CASSVGLAGGPGNEQFF. The CDR3 nucleotides are TGTGCCAGCAGCGTGGGACTAGCGGGAGGGCCCGGCAATGAGCAGTTCTTC. The full variable domain, completed using reference TRBV11-3 and TRBJ2-1, is EAGVVQSPRYKIIEKKQPVAFWCNPISGHNTLYWYLQNLGQGPELLIRYENEEAVDDSQLPKDRFSAERLKGVDSTLKIQPAELGDSAVYLCASSVGLAGGPGNEQFFGPGTRLTVL.

The chain recombines TRBV20-1 with TRBJ2-7; 7 bases map to TRBD2. The CDR3 has 14 amino acids. Germline CDR1 and CDR2: DFQATT and SNEGSKA (reference sequence). Losses at the gene ends were 8 bases for V and 3 bases for J; bases not matched to a gene: 13. The CDR3 nucleotides read TGCAGTCCCGCCCCTCAAGGGAGGGTCTACGAGCAGTACTTC. Its protein product is CSPAPQGRVYEQYF.

At least ten counts were recorded for this clonotype. J is TRBJ2-1 and V is TRBV27; TRBD1 agrees at 7 bases. Germline trimming cut 0 bases from V and 9 bases from J; bases unmatched to any gene: 2. Germline values: CDR1 MNHEY, CDR2 SMNVEV (reference sequence). The CDR3 extends over 13 amino acids. Here the CDR3 reads CASSLSGGTEQFF. The CDR3, as DNA: TGTGCCAGCAGTTTATCAGGGGGCACTGAGCAGTTCTTC.

CDR3 region: CSANLIPGQGTLNSEQFF. In DNA form, the CDR3 reads TGCAGTGCTAACTTAATACCAGGACAGGGGACTTTAAACAGTGAGCAGTTCTTC. V is TRBV20-1 and J is TRBJ2-1, with TRBD1 identical over 9 bases. From germline, CDR1 is DFQATT and CDR2 SNEGSKA (reference sequence). This CDR3 region has 18 residues. The ends lost 4 bases at V and 9 bases at J; junction bases unmatched: 22.

The chain is built from TRBV27 and TRBJ2-1; no clear D. CDR1 and CDR2 (germline): MNHEY, SMNVEV (reference sequence). The CDR3 has 15 amino acids. Trimming removed 5 bases at V and 7 bases at J, with 18 bases between. The CDR3 loop reads CASSVGQAGFNEQFF. The CDR3 nucleotides read TGTGCCAGCAGTGTCGGGCAGGCAGGATTTAATGAGCAGTTCTTC.

The chain joins TRBV20-1 to TRBJ1-2, with 8 bases lining up with TRBD1. With V trimmed by 2 bases and J by 8 bases, 13 bases remained unmatched. The CDR3 spans 15 residues. CDR1 and CDR2 from the germline V gene are DFQATT and SNEGSKA (reference sequence). In nucleotides, the CDR3 is TGCAGTGCTAGACCCCCGGGACAGGCAGGGACGGGCTACACCTTC. This codes for CSARPPGQAGTGYTF.

The V and J genes are TRBV28 and TRBJ2-7; 7 bases are shared with TRBD2. The CDR3 runs 14 residues. Germline CDR1 is MDHEN and CDR2 is SYDVKM. The ends lost 1 base at V and 4 bases at J; junction bases unmatched: 4. The CDR3 DNA follows: TGTGCCAGCAGTTTATATAGCGGGCGTTACGAGCAGTACTTC. Residues: CASSLYSGRYEQYF. Looking up the rest from reference TRBV28 and TRBJ2-7 gives the full variable domain: DVKVTQSSRYLVKRTGEKVFLECVQDMDHENMFWYRQDPGLGLRLIYFSYDVKMKEKGDIPEGYSVSREKKERFSLILESASTNQTSMYLCASSLYSGRYEQYFGPGTRLTVT.

In this sample, this clonotype turned up many times. The gene calls are TRBV3-1 and TRBJ2-5, with D unclear. V lost 1 base and J lost 5, with 5 bases in between. CDR3 length: 12 residues. Germline V gene lookup returns CDR1 LGHDT and CDR2 YNNKEL (reference sequence). CDR3 DNA: TGTGCCAGCAGCCAAGTCGACGAGACCCAGTACTTC. It specifies CASSQVDETQYF.

This clonotype was detected only a few times. V is TRBV20-1 and J is TRBJ1-5; 11 bases agree with TRBD1. Losses at the gene ends were 3 bases for V and 6 bases for J; bases not matched to a gene: 7. The CDR3 is made up of 15 amino acids. Germline V lookup: CDR1 DFQATT, CDR2 SNEGSKA (reference sequence). CDR3 amino acids: CSARGGQGASQPQHF. CDR3 nucleotide sequence: TGCAGTGCTAGGGGCGGACAGGGGGCTTCTCAGCCCCAGCATTTT.

This clonotype was counted ten times or more. The chain recombines TRBV10-1 with TRBJ2-1, with 8 bases aligning to TRBD2. Per the germline V gene, CDR1 is WNHNN and CDR2 is SYGVQD (reference sequence). Trimming cost V 4 bases and J 6 bases; bases outside gene matches: 5. This CDR3 contains 14 residues. The CDR3 DNA follows: TGCGCCAGCAGTGCGGGACTAGACTTCAATGAGCAGTTCTTC. Its translation is CASSAGLDFNEQFF.

This clonotype was observed a few times. J is TRBJ1-2 and V is TRBV7-2; no reliable D call. The V gene lost 1 base and the J gene lost 5 bases, with 8 bases spanning the gap. The CDR3 sequence is 13 residues long. The germline V gene has CDR1 SGHTA and CDR2 FQGNSA. The CDR3 loop is CASSLVSVYGYTF. The CDR3, as DNA: TGTGCCAGCAGCTTAGTCTCAGTGTATGGCTACACCTTC. The complete variable domain, with remaining parts taken from reference TRBV7-2 and TRBJ1-2, reads GAGVSQSPSNKVTEKGKDVELRCDPISGHTALYWYRQSLGQGLEFLIYFQGNSAPDKSGLPSDRFSAERTGGSVSTLTIQRTQQEDSAVYLCASSLVSVYGYTFGSGTRLTVV.

This clonotype was counted between two and nine times. The V call is TRBV10-3, the J call TRBJ2-1; 13 bases fit TRBD2. The trim removed 10 bases at V and 4 bases at J, leaving 22 bases unmatched. CDR3 size: 20 residues. Germline V CDR1 and CDR2: ENHRY, SYGVKD. CDR3: CATDTSGRAGVAHKYNEQFF. In DNA form, the CDR3 reads TGTGCCACCGACACTAGCGGGAGGGCCGGCGTAGCCCATAAATACAATGAGCAGTTCTTC.

About this clonotype: A read error may account for a junction end that differs from germline. V gene TRBV10-1 combines with J gene TRBJ1-5; D remains ambiguous. The CDR3 loop spans 15 amino acids. Germline V gives CDR1 WNHNN, CDR2 SYGVQD (reference sequence). For the CDR3, the DNA is TGCGCCAGCAGTGAAACAGAGTACTTTCATCAGCCCCAGCATTTC. This sequence encodes CASSETEYFHQPQHF.

This clonotype was recorded a few times. The V gene is TRBV27, the J gene TRBJ2-7; possibly TRBD1 or TRBD2 for D (5 bases each). V was cut by 3 bases and J by 6 bases, with 15 bases left in between. There are 14 residues in the CDR3. The germline V gene encodes CDR1 MNHEY and CDR2 SMNVEV (reference sequence). The CDR3 DNA follows: TGTGCCAGCAGTTTGGGACGGATGGCTCCCGAGCAGTACTTC. It translates to CASSLGRMAPEQYF.

At least ten counts were recorded for this clonotype. This chain's CDR3 is CASSEGLAHEQYF. The CDR3 nucleotides are TGTGCCAGCAGCGAGGGACTAGCCCACGAGCAGTACTTC. This chain uses TRBV9 with TRBJ2-7, with 9 bases aligning to TRBD2. The CDR3 loop spans 13 amino acids. Germline V gene data show CDR1 as SGDLS and CDR2 as YYNGEE. V dropped 3 bases and J dropped 5; count of bases not matched to a gene: 3.

This clonotype was detected many times. The V call is TRBV5-1, the J call TRBJ1-2; D may be TRBD1 (5 bases). Germline V gene sequence: CDR1 SGHRS, CDR2 YFSETQ. Trimming shortened V by 4 bases and J by 1 base, and 14 bases separated the two germline ends. The CDR3 covers 15 residues. The CDR3 DNA reads as TGCGCCAGCAGCCCGGGAGGGGAGCTTAACTATGGCTACACCTTC. Translating it yields CASSPGGELNYGYTF. The variable domain in full, completed from reference TRBV5-1 and TRBJ1-2, reads KAGVTQTPRYLIKTRGQQVTLSCSPISGHRSVSWYQQTPGQGLQFLFEYFSETQRNKGNFPGRFSGRQFSNSRSEMNVSTLELGDSALYLCASSPGGELNYGYTFGSGTRLTVV.

This clonotype was picked up many times. This chain links TRBV7-6 with TRBJ2-1, with 12 bases identical to TRBD2. This CDR3 has 18 amino acids. Unmatched junction bases numbered 9, after V lost 4 bases and J lost 2 bases. Germline V gene sequence: CDR1 SGHVS, CDR2 FNYEAQ. The CDR3 sequence is CASSSRGLAGTTYNEQFF. DNA for the CDR3: TGTGCCAGCAGCTCGAGGGGACTAGCGGGCACAACCTACAATGAGCAGTTCTTC.

This chain connects TRBV2 to TRBJ2-3; D perhaps matches TRBD1 (6 bases). This CDR3 has 13 residues. The germline CDR1 and CDR2 sequences are SNHLY and FYNNEI. V gave up 6 bases and J gave up 4 bases, with 11 bases separating them. CDR3 sequence reads: CASSGQRADTQYF. DNA of the CDR3: TGTGCCAGCAGCGGACAGAGAGCAGATACGCAGTATTTT.

This clonotype has more than one count but fewer than ten. V usage is TRBV27 and J usage is TRBJ2-3; D assignment may be TRBD1 or TRBD2 (5 bases each). CDR1 is MNHEY, CDR2 SMNVEV, per germline (reference sequence). The CDR3 length is 13 residues. Trimming shortened V by 6 bases and J by 1 base, and 8 bases separated the two germline ends. For the CDR3, the DNA is TGTGCCAGCAGGGGACGGGGCACAGATACGCAGTATTTT. The encoded protein is CASRGRGTDTQYF.

V and J are TRBV11-3 and TRBJ2-3; possibly TRBD2 for D (5 bases). Germline V CDR1 and CDR2: SGHNT, YENEEA. The CDR3 contains 13 residues. Trimming left V 2 bases short and J 5 bases short, with 8 bases between. The CDR3: CASSLNAGDTQYF. DNA of the CDR3: TGTGCCAGCAGCTTAAACGCGGGAGATACGCAGTATTTT.

This clonotype was detected many times. V gene TRBV20-1 combines with J gene TRBJ2-7; no clear D gene. The germline V gene encodes CDR1 DFQATT and CDR2 SNEGSKA (reference sequence). Trimming removed 5 bases at V and 2 bases at J, with 16 bases between. The CDR3 length is 14 residues. This chain's CDR3 is CSALDKTPAYEQYF. Here the CDR3 DNA reads TGCAGTGCTCTAGACAAGACTCCTGCCTACGAGCAGTACTTC.

This clonotype was recorded at least ten times. The rearrangement links TRBV11-2 to TRBJ1-2; TRBD1 agrees at 8 bases. This CDR3 has 12 amino acids. J lost 8 bases, V lost 6 bases, and 5 bases had no gene match. CDR1 is SGHAT and CDR2 is FQNNGV in the germline V gene. CDR3 coding DNA: TGTGCCAGCAGTTCGACAGGGGAGGGCTACACCTTC. Its protein product is CASSSTGEGYTF. Complete variable domain (other parts from reference TRBV11-2 and TRBJ1-2): EAGVAQSPRYKIIEKRQSVAFWCNPISGHATLYWYQQILGQGPKLLIQFQNNGVVDDSQLPKDRFSAERLKGVDSTLKIQPAKLEDSAVYLCASSSTGEGYTFGSGTRLTVV.

There are a few counts of this clonotype. This chain joins TRBV12-3 or TRBV12-4 and TRBJ2-4; D ambiguous. V lost 7 bases and J 3 bases, leaving 13 bases between the germline ends. The CDR3 sequence is 14 residues long. The CDR3 sequence: CASTMRQLKNIQYF. CDR3 in DNA: TGTGCCAGCACCATGAGGCAGCTCAAAAACATTCAGTACTTC.

Only a few counts were recorded for this clonotype. The rearrangement uses TRBV20-1 and TRBJ1-1; D call uncertain. Germline CDR1 is DFQATT and CDR2 is SNEGSKA (reference sequence). V shed 3 bases and J shed 3 bases, with 11 bases lying between them. The CDR3 is 13 amino acids. The CDR3 coding sequence is TGCAGTGCTAGGGGCAGATGGGACACTGAAGCTTTCTTT. Translating it yields CSARGRWDTEAFF.